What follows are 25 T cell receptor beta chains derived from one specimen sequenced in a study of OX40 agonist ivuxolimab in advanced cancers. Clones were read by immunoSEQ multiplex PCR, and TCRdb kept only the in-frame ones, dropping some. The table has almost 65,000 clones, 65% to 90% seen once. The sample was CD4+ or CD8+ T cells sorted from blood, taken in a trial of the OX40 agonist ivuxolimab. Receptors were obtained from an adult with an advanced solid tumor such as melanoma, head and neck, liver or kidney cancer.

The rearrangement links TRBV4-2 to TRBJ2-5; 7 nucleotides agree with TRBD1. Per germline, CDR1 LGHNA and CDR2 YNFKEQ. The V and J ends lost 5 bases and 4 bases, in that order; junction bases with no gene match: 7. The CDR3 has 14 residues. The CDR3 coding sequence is TGTGCCAGCAGCAGAGAACACAGGGGAGAGACCCAGTACTTC. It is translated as CASSREHRGETQYF.

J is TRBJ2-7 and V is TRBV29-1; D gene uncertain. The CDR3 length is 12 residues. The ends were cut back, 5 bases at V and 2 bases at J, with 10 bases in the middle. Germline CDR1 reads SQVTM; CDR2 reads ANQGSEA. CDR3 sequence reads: CSVNLGPYEQYF. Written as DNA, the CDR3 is TGCAGCGTTAATCTCGGCCCCTACGAGCAGTACTTC.

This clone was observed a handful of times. CDR3 sequence reads: CSVVRVNTEAFF. The CDR3 nucleotides are TGCAGCGTTGTGCGTGTGAACACTGAAGCTTTCTTT. J is TRBJ1-1 and V is TRBV29-1, with D unresolved. Germline CDR1 SQVTM, CDR2 ANQGSEA. The CDR3 has 12 residues. Trimming stripped 4 bases from V and 0 bases from J, with 6 bases between. The full variable domain, its missing parts supplied by reference TRBV29-1 and TRBJ1-1, is SAVISQKPSRDICQRGTSLTIQCQVDSQVTMMFWYRQQPGQSLTLIATANQGSEATYESGFVIDKFPISRPNLTFSTLTVSNMSPEDSSIYLCSVVRVNTEAFFGQGTRLTVV.

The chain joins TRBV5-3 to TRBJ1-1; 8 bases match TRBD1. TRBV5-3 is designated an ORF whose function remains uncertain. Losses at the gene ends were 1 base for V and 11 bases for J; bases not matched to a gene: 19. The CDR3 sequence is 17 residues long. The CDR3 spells CARSLPLPEDRVLRAFF. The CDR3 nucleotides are TGTGCCAGAAGCTTGCCCCTCCCCGAGGACAGGGTATTGAGGGCTTTCTTT.

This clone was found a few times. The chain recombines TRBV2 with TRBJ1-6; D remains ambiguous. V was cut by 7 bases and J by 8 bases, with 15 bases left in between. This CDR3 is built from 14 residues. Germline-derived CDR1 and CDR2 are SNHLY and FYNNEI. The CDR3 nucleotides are TGTGCCAGCATGGTAGGGAATGGGGATTCACCCCTCCACTTT. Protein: CASMVGNGDSPLHF.

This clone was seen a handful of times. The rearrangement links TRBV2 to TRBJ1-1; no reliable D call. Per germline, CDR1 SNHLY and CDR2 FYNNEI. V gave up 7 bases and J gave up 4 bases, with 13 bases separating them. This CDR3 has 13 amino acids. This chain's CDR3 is CASTGTMVTEAFF. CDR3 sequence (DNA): TGTGCCAGCACCGGTACAATGGTCACTGAAGCTTTCTTT.

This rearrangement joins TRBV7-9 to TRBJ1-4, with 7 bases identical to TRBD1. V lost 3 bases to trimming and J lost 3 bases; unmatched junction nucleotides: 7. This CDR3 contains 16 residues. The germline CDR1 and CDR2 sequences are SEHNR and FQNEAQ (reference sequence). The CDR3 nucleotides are TGTGCCAGCAGCTTTGGAGACAGGGAGCCTAATGAAAAACTGTTTTTT. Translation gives CASSFGDREPNEKLFF.

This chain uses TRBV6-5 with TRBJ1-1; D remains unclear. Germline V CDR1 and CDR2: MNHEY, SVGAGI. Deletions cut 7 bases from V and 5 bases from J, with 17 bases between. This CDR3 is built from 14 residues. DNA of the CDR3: TGTGCCAGCAACGGAGGACCCGGAGGGACTGAAGCTTTCTTT. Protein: CASNGGPGGTEAFF.

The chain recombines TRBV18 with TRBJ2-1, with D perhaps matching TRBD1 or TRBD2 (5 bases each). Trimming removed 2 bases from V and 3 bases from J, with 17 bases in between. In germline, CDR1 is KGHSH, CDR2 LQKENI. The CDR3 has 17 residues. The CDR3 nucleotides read TGTGCCAGCTCACCAGTGGGTCCGGGGCTGCTCTACAATGAGCAGTTCTTC. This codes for CASSPVGPGLLYNEQFF.

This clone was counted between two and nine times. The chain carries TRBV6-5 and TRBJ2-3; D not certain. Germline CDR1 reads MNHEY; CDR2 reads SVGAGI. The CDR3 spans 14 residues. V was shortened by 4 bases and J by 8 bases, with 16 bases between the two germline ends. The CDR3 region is CASSSTPIYGTQYF. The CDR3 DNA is TGTGCCAGCAGTTCTACCCCTATTTACGGTACGCAGTATTTT.

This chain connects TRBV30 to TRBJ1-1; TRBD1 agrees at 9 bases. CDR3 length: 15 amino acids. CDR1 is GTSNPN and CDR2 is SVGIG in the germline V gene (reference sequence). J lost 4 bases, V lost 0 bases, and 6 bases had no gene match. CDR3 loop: CAWSVLGQGSTEAFF. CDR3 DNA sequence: TGTGCCTGGAGTGTACTTGGACAGGGGTCCACTGAAGCTTTCTTT.

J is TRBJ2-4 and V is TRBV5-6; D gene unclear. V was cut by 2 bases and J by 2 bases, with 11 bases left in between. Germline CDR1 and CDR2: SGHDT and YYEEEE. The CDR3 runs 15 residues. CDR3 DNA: TGTGCCAGCAGCTTTTTAGGAAAAACCAAAAACATTCAGTACTTC. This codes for CASSFLGKTKNIQYF.

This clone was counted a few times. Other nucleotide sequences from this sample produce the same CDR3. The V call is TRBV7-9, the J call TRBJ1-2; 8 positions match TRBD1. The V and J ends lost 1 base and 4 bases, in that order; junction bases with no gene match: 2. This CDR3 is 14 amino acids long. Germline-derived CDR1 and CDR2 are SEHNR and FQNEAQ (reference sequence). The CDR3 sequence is CASSLEGTGYGYTF. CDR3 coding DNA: TGTGCCAGCAGCTTAGAGGGGACAGGCTATGGCTACACCTTC.

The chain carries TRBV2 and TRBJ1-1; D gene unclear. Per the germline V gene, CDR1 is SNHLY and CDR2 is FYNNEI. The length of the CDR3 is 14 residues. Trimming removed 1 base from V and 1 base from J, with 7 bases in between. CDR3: CASSEVTANTEAFF. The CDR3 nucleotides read TGTGCCAGCAGTGAAGTTACAGCGAACACTGAAGCTTTCTTT.

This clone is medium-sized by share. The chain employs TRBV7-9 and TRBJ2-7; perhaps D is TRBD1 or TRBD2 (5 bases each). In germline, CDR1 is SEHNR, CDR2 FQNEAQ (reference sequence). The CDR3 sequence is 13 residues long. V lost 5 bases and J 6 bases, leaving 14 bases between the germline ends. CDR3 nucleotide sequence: TGTGCCAGCAGCCCCCGGGGCCCCGTCGAGCAGTACTTC. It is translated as CASSPRGPVEQYF.

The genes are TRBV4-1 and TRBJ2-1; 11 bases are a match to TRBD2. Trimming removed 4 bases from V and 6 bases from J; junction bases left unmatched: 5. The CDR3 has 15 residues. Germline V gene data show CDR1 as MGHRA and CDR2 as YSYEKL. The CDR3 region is CASSLLAGVLNEQFF. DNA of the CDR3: TGCGCCAGCAGCCTACTAGCGGGAGTTCTCAATGAGCAGTTCTTC.

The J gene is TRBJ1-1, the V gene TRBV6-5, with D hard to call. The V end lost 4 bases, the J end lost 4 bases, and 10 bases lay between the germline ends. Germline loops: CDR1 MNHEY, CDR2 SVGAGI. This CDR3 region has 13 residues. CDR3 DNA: TGTGCCAGCAGTTTAACCCAGACCACTGAAGCTTTCTTT. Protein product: CASSLTQTTEAFF.

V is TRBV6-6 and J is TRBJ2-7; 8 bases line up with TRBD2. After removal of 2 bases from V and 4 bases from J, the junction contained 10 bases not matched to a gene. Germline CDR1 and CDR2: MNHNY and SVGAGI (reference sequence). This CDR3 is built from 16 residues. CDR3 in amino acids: CASSYGVGLGNYEQYF. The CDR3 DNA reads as TGTGCCAGCAGTTACGGGGTGGGACTAGGGAATTACGAGCAGTACTTC.

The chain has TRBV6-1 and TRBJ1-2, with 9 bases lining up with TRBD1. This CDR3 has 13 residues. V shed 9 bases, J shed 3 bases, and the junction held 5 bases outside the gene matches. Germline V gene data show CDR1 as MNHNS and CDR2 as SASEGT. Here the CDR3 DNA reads TGTGCCAGTGGGACAGGGTGGGACTATGGCTACACCTTC. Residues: CASGTGWDYGYTF.

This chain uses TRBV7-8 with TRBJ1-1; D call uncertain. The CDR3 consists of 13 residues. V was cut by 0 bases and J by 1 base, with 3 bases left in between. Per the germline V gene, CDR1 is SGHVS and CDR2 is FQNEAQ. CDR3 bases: TGTGCCAGCAGCTTAGCTGAGAACACTGAAGCTTTCTTT. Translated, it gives CASSLAENTEAFF.

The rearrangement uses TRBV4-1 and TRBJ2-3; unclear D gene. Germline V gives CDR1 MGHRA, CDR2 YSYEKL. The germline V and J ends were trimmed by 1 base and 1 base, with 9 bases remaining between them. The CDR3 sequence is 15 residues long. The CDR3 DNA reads TGCGCCAGCAGCCAAGGAGCTTTGGGCACAGATACGCAGTATTTT. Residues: CASSQGALGTDTQYF.

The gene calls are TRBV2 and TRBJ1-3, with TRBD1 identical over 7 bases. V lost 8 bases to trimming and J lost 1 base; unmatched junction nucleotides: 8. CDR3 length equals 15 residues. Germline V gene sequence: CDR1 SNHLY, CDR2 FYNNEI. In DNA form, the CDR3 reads TGTGCCAGCCGCGACAGGGTGGGATCTGGAAACACCATATATTTT. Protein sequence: CASRDRVGSGNTIYF. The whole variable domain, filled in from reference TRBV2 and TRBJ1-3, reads EPEVTQTPSHQVTQMGQEVILRCVPISNHLYFYWYRQILGQKVEFLVSFYNNEISEKSEIFDDQFSVERPDGSNFTLKIRSTKLEDSAMYFCASRDRVGSGNTIYFGEGSWLTVV.

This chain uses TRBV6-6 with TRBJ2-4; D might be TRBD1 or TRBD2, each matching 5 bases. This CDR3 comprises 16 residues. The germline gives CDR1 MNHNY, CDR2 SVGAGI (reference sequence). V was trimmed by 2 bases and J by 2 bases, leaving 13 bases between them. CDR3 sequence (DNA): TGTGCCAGCAGTTACCCCACGGGGCTGACCAAAAACATTCAGTACTTC. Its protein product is CASSYPTGLTKNIQYF.

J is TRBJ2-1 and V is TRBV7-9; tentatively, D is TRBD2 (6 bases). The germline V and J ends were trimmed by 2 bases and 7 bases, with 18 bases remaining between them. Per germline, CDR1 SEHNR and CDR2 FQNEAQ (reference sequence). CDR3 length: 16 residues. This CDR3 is CASSLIAAGRGNEQFF. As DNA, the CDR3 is TGTGCCAGCAGCTTAATAGCGGCAGGGAGAGGTAATGAGCAGTTCTTC. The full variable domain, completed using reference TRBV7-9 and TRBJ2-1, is DTGVSQNPRHKITKRGQNVTFRCDPISEHNRLYWYRQTLGQGPEFLTYFQNEAQLEKSRLLSDRFSAERPKGSFSTLEIQRTEQGDSAMYLCASSLIAAGRGNEQFFGPGTRLTVL.

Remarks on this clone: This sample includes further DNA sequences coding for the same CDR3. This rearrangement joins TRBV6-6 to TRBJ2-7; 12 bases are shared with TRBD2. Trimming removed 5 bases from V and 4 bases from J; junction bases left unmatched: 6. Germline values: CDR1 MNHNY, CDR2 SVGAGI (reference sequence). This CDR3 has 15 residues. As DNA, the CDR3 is TGTGCCAGCAGTCCGCGGACTAGCGGGGTTTACGAGCAGTACTTC. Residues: CASSPRTSGVYEQYF.